This T cell receptor beta chain was profiled in a study of cytomegalovirus exposure and HLA in healthy donors (dated by TCRdb to 2015 to 2018). Context from the whole study: According to an earlier analysis of 587 of the donors, roughly 180 million T cells yielded roughly 110 million unique TCR beta sequences and more than 250 Gb of sequence data. An early release covering about 600 HLA-typed donors comprised about 310 gigabases of sequencing data and approximately 85 million unique TCR sequences. The genetic ancestry cluster associated with self-reported Caucasian donors included 70% to 85% of the roughly 380 genotyped donors. The study aimed to test whether signatures of past pathogen exposure could be identified by cataloging public T cell receptors. The study used immunosequencing to profile the T cell repertoires of more than 650 subjects and linked those repertoires to cytomegalovirus serostatus. Along with the roughly 610-subject first cohort, a separate validation cohort of over a hundred different subjects was used. The study combined high-throughput TCR immunosequencing, statistical association of individual TCRs with disease status, and machine learning to predict cytomegalovirus infection status. In a later analysis, previously published TCR beta repertoires from several hundred donors were re-analyzed and high-resolution HLA genotyping was added so that TCR occurrence patterns could be studied. Rather than using new phenotypic data, the later analysis identified candidate immune exposures from TCR beta sequences and from how often those sequences occurred across donors. To decide whether each TCR beta V gene segment behaved as functional or pseudogenic, an earlier analysis of nearly 600 of the donors relied on high-throughput TCR beta sequencing. Donor age, sex, ethnicity and CMV serostatus were collected together with the repertoire data. In a later genetic analysis, genome-wide SNP genotypes for about 65% of the 666 donors were used, and that subset was treated as a discovery cohort. Every repertoire in the discovery cohort had been generated on one and the same sequencing platform. HLA typing covered class I and class II loci at four-digit resolution. Typing coverage differed by locus: A, B, C, DRB1 and DQB1 were typed in about 629-640 donors, DQA1 in around 500, DPA1 in 600 to 610, and DPB1 in around 440. Because of strong linkage in the cohort, five DR-DQ haplotypes were treated as single units for association and clustering. Across 300 to 500 genotyped donors of the cohort, an average of roughly 230,000 unique TCR beta nucleotide sequences per donor were sequenced, and about a sixth of those sequences were non-productive.

In its sample, this clone was seen a few times. The specificity of this receptor is unknown. No much larger clonotype is one base removed from it; base qualities were not supplied. In total, 630 or so healthy bone marrow donors made up the cohort. Cohort members were all nominally healthy when sampled, although unrecorded immune exposures were likely present. The donor was CMV seronegative and belonged to the group of around 350 seronegative cohort members. Each donor provided a peripheral blood sample, and peripheral blood mononuclear cells were used for TCR beta sequencing. Genomic DNA extraction from the blood cell samples was performed with the Qiagen DNeasy Blood Extraction Kit. Here is what the overall study found, with its caveats: For the cohort, immune exposure information was limited to CMV serostatus. In a later genetic analysis, a missense DCLRE1C variant was associated with V-gene and J-gene trimming of TCR beta chains, and the association was replicated in an independent cohort. The earlier analysis of 450 to 700 of the donors excluded some 15 rarely observed V segments, including chromosome 9 orphons, because counts were too low. Most TCR sequences were observed very rarely across donors, whereas some public TCRs were present in many individuals. The cohort was sequenced for TCR beta chains only, and without alpha or paired-chain data the features that could be detected were limited. A later analysis found that HLA-associated TCR beta chains were more clonally expanded and had lower generation probabilities than equally common non-associated chains. In a later analysis, the rate of TCR association differed among HLA loci, with DRB1 alleles having the most associated TCRs and HLA-C alleles having the fewest. Specific HLA alleles were associated with 15,000 to 20,000 TCR beta sequences at a false discovery rate of 0.05 in a later analysis. In a later genetic analysis, fewer N-insertions in productive TCRs were reported among donors in an Asian-associated ancestry cluster than the roughly 640-donor mean. In the study, about 150 TCR beta chains were listed as associated with cytomegalovirus. The 87-base-pair reads could not distinguish some IMGT-functional V segments, including TRBV6-2 and TRBV6-3, so those segments were excluded. Roughly uniform sequencing depth across donors was assumed in presence/absence analyses, although this assumption may not hold. According to the authors, the approach could potentially be generalized to other disease states and immunological phenotypes. A few of the identified cytomegalovirus-associated TCR beta chains were confirmed in vitro to be specific for cytomegalovirus antigens. Because HLA typing was missing for some donors at each locus, association tests included only the typed subset. Linkage disequilibrium might explain the correlated functional status among segregating V segments, but an unknown experimental factor could not be excluded. A group of highly shared sequence variants was considered likely to be a technical artifact of the sequencing pipeline. A later analysis reported that several top co-occurrence clusters appeared linked to parvovirus B19, influenza, CMV and Epstein-Barr virus. A later analysis found that most CMV-associated TCR beta chains appeared HLA-restricted, with HLA associations seemingly driven largely by CMV exposure. In an earlier analysis of 587 of the donors, most TCR beta V segments were observed in productive rearrangements about 87% or about 30% of the time, broadly matching IMGT annotations. Cytomegalovirus status was reported to be diagnosed by the classifier with high specificity and sensitivity in both the original and validation cohorts. Strong co-occurrence of HLA alleles, especially DR and DQ, made assigning TCR associations to individual alleles difficult. A further reported finding was that TCR beta sequences accurately predicted the HLA-A and HLA-B alleles for most subjects in the first cohort.

The library was obtained by the immunoSEQ multiplex PCR assay. For the multiplex PCR, a mixture combining 60 forward primers for TCR Vbeta segments and 13 reverse primers for TCR Jbeta segments was used. Amplification of the CDR3 region of rearranged TCR beta genes was performed with a multiplex PCR assay on genomic DNA. Amplified TCR beta libraries were sequenced as 87-base-pair reads on the Illumina HiSeq System. The authors' analysis ran thus. In a later analysis, 70 million to 95 million unique TCR beta chains were counted across the 666 repertoires, and some 10 million of these chains were shared by at least two donors. A nearest-neighbor algorithm error-corrected the raw reads and collapsed the reads into unique sequences, merging closely related sequences to remove PCR and sequencing errors. To assign V, D and J gene segments, CDR3 sequences were aligned to IMGT reference sequences. For a sequence to be retained, a match of at least six nucleotides to both a V gene segment and a J gene segment was required. A rearrangement was called productive if the CDR3 had no stop codons and remained in frame with V and J, and every other rearrangement was called non-productive. CDR3 was defined by IMGT convention, running from the second conserved V-encoded cysteine to the conserved J-encoded phenylalanine. The earlier analysis of fewer than 700 of the donors excluded sequences that lacked an unambiguous match to a single V gene segment. In an earlier analysis of 587 of the donors, V segments were called functional above 56.7% productive rearrangements and were called segregating when the between-donor standard deviation exceeded 5%. A statistical classification framework was built to diagnose cytomegalovirus status from the catalog of TCR beta chain sequences. In a later analysis, TCR nucleotide sequences were compared against IMGT/GENE-DB human TR gene sequences so that V and J genes could be assigned. In a later analysis, CDR3 sequences and most-parsimonious VDJ recombination scenarios were assigned using the TCRdist pipeline. In a later analysis, each TCR beta chain was defined by its CDR3 amino acid sequence together with its V-gene family, and reads without a unique V-gene family were excluded. In a later analysis, fewer than 600 highly shared, low-generation-probability nucleotide sequences were removed to address suspected cross-contamination and a sequencing artifact. In a later analysis, a clonal expansion index was calculated for each public chain from normalized within-repertoire ranks of inferred template counts. In a later analysis, generation probabilities were computed with a VDJ recombination model fitted to out-of-frame rearrangements, and the resulting probabilities were checked against IGoR. In a later analysis, TCR-TCR, TCR-HLA and TCR-CMV co-occurrence was scored with hypergeometric tests, and a repertoire-size bias correction was applied to TCR pairs. False discovery rates were estimated in a later analysis by permuting HLA or CMV assignments 20 times. A later analysis grouped co-occurring TCRs with DBSCAN, adding TCRdist sequence similarity when clustering within HLA-allele-positive subsets. Repertoires with fewer than 30,000 or more than 120,000 public chains, plus five repertoires with anomalous nucleotide sharing, were excluded from co-occurrence clustering. TCRdb's version of the immuneACCESS table is confined to in-frame rearrangements and falls short of the full clone set. An unresolved V gene accounts for under half of the shortfall where checked; the remainder is of unknown origin. Clonal size and the V and J genes are those of that table, whereas D and trimming came from the DNA. This sample lists about 120,000 clones; 80% were detected once. Over 2.5% of the sample belongs to the ten largest clones.

Trimming removed 0 bases from V and 1 base from J; the gene matches leave 3 bases unexplained. In the germline V gene, CDR1 corresponds to SGHRS and CDR2 to YFSETQ. Taken from cysteine to phenylalanine, the CDR3 has 15 residues. Here the CDR3 DNA is all that survives: 45 bases in frame from base 1. Sequencing used PBMCs. The origin of this receptor is a male donor in good health and CMV-seronegative. The sequence is built from TRBV5-1 and TRBJ1-1, with 7 central nucleotides matching TRBD1. In nucleotide form, the sequence is TGCGCCAGCAGCTTGGAGTGGACAGGGAACACTGAAGCTTTCTTT. Translated, this is CASSLEWTGNTEAFF.